A selection of T cell receptor beta chains follows, all from one sample in a study of T cell responses to AZD1222 COVID-19 vaccine. Method: immunoSEQ multiplex PCR; TCRdb's copy keeps in-frame clones and lacks some. Found here are some 150,000 clones, around 88% of them singletons; the top ten hold about 15%. Sequenced here: peripheral blood, sampled on day 0 of AZD1222 vaccination. Every receptor here comes from an adult in good health. Both conserved end residues are part of each CDR3. The order of the fields is clone size, V gene, J gene, D gene, CDR3 DNA, CDR3 protein. A D gene is named only where the DNA matches it firmly. Rows give clone size only sometimes, using once, few, many, or a class for an expanded clone.

clone_size: -; v_call: TRBV28; j_call: TRBJ1-5; d_call: -; cdr3_nt: TGTGCCAGCAGTTTCGATAGGACAGTGGATAGCAATCAGCCCCAGCATTTT; cdr3_aa: CASSFDRTVDSNQPQHF
clone_size: -; v_call: TRBV5-1; j_call: TRBJ1-1; d_call: -; cdr3_nt: TGCGCCAGCAGCCAAACCTCCAGGGGAGAAGCTTTCTTT; cdr3_aa: CASSQTSRGEAFF
clone_size: -; v_call: TRBV7-2; j_call: TRBJ2-7; d_call: -; cdr3_nt: TGTGCCAGCAGCTTAGGGCAACTCTCCTACGAGCAGTACTTC; cdr3_aa: CASSLGQLSYEQYF
clone_size: -; v_call: TRBV7-9; j_call: TRBJ1-6; d_call: -; cdr3_nt: TGTGCCAGCAATCGCGGCGGGCCTGAAGAAAGTTCACCCCTCCACTTT; cdr3_aa: CASNRGGPEESSPLHF
clone_size: -; v_call: TRBV2; j_call: TRBJ1-4; d_call: -; cdr3_nt: TGTGCCAGCAGTGGGGCGGCGAATGAAAAACTGTTTTTT; cdr3_aa: CASSGAANEKLFF
clone_size: -; v_call: TRBV28; j_call: TRBJ1-2; d_call: -; cdr3_nt: TGTGCCACTGGAGTTAACTATGGCTACACCTTC; cdr3_aa: CATGVNYGYTF
clone_size: -; v_call: TRBV9; j_call: TRBJ2-1; d_call: -; cdr3_nt: TGTGCCAGCAGCGTAGGGAGTTACAATGAGCAGTTCTTC; cdr3_aa: CASSVGSYNEQFF
clone_size: -; v_call: TRBV3-1/TRBV3-2; j_call: TRBJ1-6; d_call: -; cdr3_nt: TGTGCCAGCAGCCCTCCCTATTCGGATTCACCCCTCCACTTT; cdr3_aa: CASSPPYSDSPLHF
clone_size: -; v_call: TRBV5-6; j_call: TRBJ2-7; d_call: TRBD1; cdr3_nt: TGTGCCAGCAGCTGGACAGGGGGCTACGTCGAGCAGTACTTC; cdr3_aa: CASSWTGGYVEQYF
clone_size: -; v_call: TRBV5-6; j_call: TRBJ2-2; d_call: -; cdr3_nt: TGTGCCAGCAGCTTCGGGGCGGGGAGCACCGGGGAGCTGTTTTTT; cdr3_aa: CASSFGAGSTGELFF
clone_size: -; v_call: TRBV7-3; j_call: TRBJ1-1; d_call: -; cdr3_nt: TGTGCCAGCCCTACCCTGGGCACTGAAGCTTTCTTT; cdr3_aa: CASPTLGTEAFF
clone_size: few; v_call: TRBV3-1/TRBV3-2; j_call: TRBJ2-7; d_call: -; cdr3_nt: TGTGCCAGCAGCCAAGATCAAAGTTCCTCCTACGAGCAGTACTTC; cdr3_aa: CASSQDQSSSYEQYF
clone_size: -; v_call: TRBV18; j_call: TRBJ1-1; d_call: TRBD1; cdr3_nt: TGTGCCAGCTCACTTATGGACAGGGGACCCATGAACACTGAAGCTTTCTTT; cdr3_aa: CASSLMDRGPMNTEAFF
clone_size: once; v_call: TRBV15; j_call: TRBJ1-2; d_call: TRBD1; cdr3_nt: TGTGCCACCTGGGACAGGCGAGGCGCTAACTATGGCTACACCTTC; cdr3_aa: CATWDRRGANYGYTF
clone_size: -; v_call: TRBV6-5; j_call: TRBJ2-7; d_call: -; cdr3_nt: TGTGCCAGCTTGAGGAGGGGGAGCTCCTACGAGCAGTACTTC; cdr3_aa: CASLRRGSSYEQYF
clone_size: -; v_call: TRBV5-6; j_call: TRBJ1-3; d_call: -; cdr3_nt: TGTGCCAGCAGCTTGGATCTTGAGCTCTCTGGAAACACCATATATTTT; cdr3_aa: CASSLDLELSGNTIYF
clone_size: -; v_call: TRBV7-2; j_call: TRBJ1-2; d_call: -; cdr3_nt: TGTGCCAGCAGACTTACCGGGTCCACCATAAGTTCCTATGGCTACACCTTC; cdr3_aa: CASRLTGSTISSYGYTF
clone_size: -; v_call: TRBV7-2; j_call: TRBJ1-6; d_call: TRBD1; cdr3_nt: TGTGCCAGCAGCCCAGGGGGAGTCCCCTATAATTCACCCCTCCACTTT; cdr3_aa: CASSPGGVPYNSPLHF
clone_size: few; v_call: TRBV30; j_call: TRBJ1-2; d_call: -; cdr3_nt: TGTGCCTGGAAGGATTGGTATTCCCGTGGGCAGGGAGGTGACGGCTACACCTTC; cdr3_aa: CAWKDWYSRGQGGDGYTF
clone_size: -; v_call: TRBV6-5; j_call: TRBJ1-1; d_call: TRBD1; cdr3_nt: TGTGCCAGCAGTTTCGACAGGGGGGCGAACACTGAAGCTTTCTTT; cdr3_aa: CASSFDRGANTEAFF
clone_size: few; v_call: TRBV19; j_call: TRBJ1-5; d_call: TRBD1; cdr3_nt: TGTGCCAGTAGCCTACAGGGGAGGAGCAATCAGCCCCAGCATTTT; cdr3_aa: CASSLQGRSNQPQHF
clone_size: once; v_call: TRBV10-2; j_call: TRBJ1-5; d_call: -; cdr3_nt: TGCGCCAGCAGTGAGTCGGGGGGGCGCAATCAGCCCCAGCATTTT; cdr3_aa: CASSESGGRNQPQHF
clone_size: -; v_call: TRBV9; j_call: TRBJ2-3; d_call: TRBD2; cdr3_nt: TGTGCCAGCAGCGTATCAGCGGGGGGTTTGGCAGATACGCAGTATTTT; cdr3_aa: CASSVSAGGLADTQYF
clone_size: -; v_call: TRBV6-2/TRBV6-3; j_call: TRBJ2-3; d_call: -; cdr3_nt: TGTGCCAGCAGCTCGAACGCGGGTAGCACGCCGCATACGCAGTATTTT; cdr3_aa: CASSSNAGSTPHTQYF
clone_size: -; v_call: TRBV9; j_call: TRBJ1-6; d_call: -; cdr3_nt: TGTGCCAGCAGCGGAGGGCCCCCGGGGAATTCACCCCTCCACTTT; cdr3_aa: CASSGGPPGNSPLHF
clone_size: -; v_call: TRBV2; j_call: TRBJ1-1; d_call: TRBD1; cdr3_nt: TGTGCCAGCAGCGAGTTGACAGGGATTGCTGAAGCTTTCTTT; cdr3_aa: CASSELTGIAEAFF
clone_size: -; v_call: TRBV15; j_call: TRBJ2-7; d_call: TRBD1; cdr3_nt: TGTGCCACCAGCAGTAGACAGGGATTGTCCTACGAGCAGTACTTC; cdr3_aa: CATSSRQGLSYEQYF
clone_size: -; v_call: TRBV28; j_call: TRBJ1-5; d_call: -; cdr3_nt: TGTGCCAGCAGTTTGGGGGTCAGCTCAGCATATTTT; cdr3_aa: CASSLGVSSAYF
clone_size: once; v_call: TRBV2; j_call: TRBJ1-6; d_call: -; cdr3_nt: TGTGCCAGCAGAATCGACGGGGTAAATTCACCCCTCCACTTT; cdr3_aa: CASRIDGVNSPLHF
clone_size: -; v_call: TRBV6-5; j_call: TRBJ2-1; d_call: -; cdr3_nt: TGTGCCAGCAGGGATCCGGCCCCCCGTAGGAATGAGCAGTTCTTC; cdr3_aa: CASRDPAPRRNEQFF
clone_size: -; v_call: TRBV5-1; j_call: TRBJ1-4; d_call: -; cdr3_nt: TGCGCCAGCAGCTTGAATGGGGGGACAACTAATGAAAAACTGTTTTTT; cdr3_aa: CASSLNGGTTNEKLFF
clone_size: once; v_call: TRBV6-5; j_call: TRBJ1-1; d_call: -; cdr3_nt: TGTGCCAGCAGTCTGAGGAACACTGAAGCTTTCTTT; cdr3_aa: CASSLRNTEAFF
clone_size: once; v_call: TRBV12-3/TRBV12-4; j_call: TRBJ1-2; d_call: -; cdr3_nt: TGTGCCAGCAGTTTAGGTCGGAAGGTCACCTTC; cdr3_aa: CASSLGRKVTF
clone_size: -; v_call: TRBV2; j_call: TRBJ2-5; d_call: -; cdr3_nt: TGTGCCAGCAGTGGGTTACAGGGGAGGGGGCAAGAGACCCAGTACTTC; cdr3_aa: CASSGLQGRGQETQYF
clone_size: -; v_call: TRBV5-6; j_call: TRBJ1-5; d_call: -; cdr3_nt: TGTGCCAGCAGCTTGGGCGCGGGGGGCGCGTATGGGGGACAGCCCCAGCATTTT; cdr3_aa: CASSLGAGGAYGGQPQHF
clone_size: once; v_call: TRBV9; j_call: TRBJ1-1; d_call: -; cdr3_nt: TGTGCCAGCAGCGTAGCCCTCATGAACACTGAAGCTTTCTTT; cdr3_aa: CASSVALMNTEAFF
clone_size: once; v_call: TRBV7-9; j_call: TRBJ2-7; d_call: TRBD1; cdr3_nt: TGTGCCAGCAGCATCACGACAGGGGTCGGGGCCGAGCAGTACTTC; cdr3_aa: CASSITTGVGAEQYF
clone_size: -; v_call: TRBV7-2; j_call: TRBJ1-6; d_call: -; cdr3_nt: TGTGCCAGCAGCTTAGATGGCAGGAGAAATAATTCACCCCTCCACTTT; cdr3_aa: CASSLDGRRNNSPLHF
clone_size: few; v_call: TRBV5-1; j_call: TRBJ2-2; d_call: -; cdr3_nt: TGCGCCAGCAGCTACTACTCAGGGTCAAGTACCGGGGAGCTGTTTTTT; cdr3_aa: CASSYYSGSSTGELFF
clone_size: -; v_call: TRBV6-5; j_call: TRBJ1-5; d_call: -; cdr3_nt: TGTGCCACCCGGTCAGGGGCTAGCAATCAGCCCCAGCATTTT; cdr3_aa: CATRSGASNQPQHF
clone_size: -; v_call: TRBV6-2/TRBV6-3; j_call: TRBJ1-2; d_call: -; cdr3_nt: TGTGCCAGCAGTCGGACCGGACCCGCTAATGGCTACACCTTC; cdr3_aa: CASSRTGPANGYTF
clone_size: -; v_call: TRBV20-1; j_call: TRBJ1-2; d_call: -; cdr3_nt: TGCAGCGTGACAGTAAATTATGGCTACACCTTC; cdr3_aa: CSVTVNYGYTF
clone_size: -; v_call: TRBV7-6; j_call: TRBJ1-3; d_call: -; cdr3_nt: TGTGCCAGCAGTCCCGCAGGCCGGGGGGGACCCGGAAACACCATATATTTT; cdr3_aa: CASSPAGRGGPGNTIYF
clone_size: -; v_call: TRBV2; j_call: TRBJ1-5; d_call: -; cdr3_nt: TGTGCCAGCTCGCCAGGGGAGGTATTCCAGCCCCAGCATTTT; cdr3_aa: CASSPGEVFQPQHF
clone_size: -; v_call: TRBV4-1; j_call: TRBJ1-1; d_call: -; cdr3_nt: TGCGCCAGCAGCCGGAAGAGCGGTAGCACTGAAGCTTTCTTT; cdr3_aa: CASSRKSGSTEAFF
clone_size: -; v_call: TRBV5-1; j_call: TRBJ2-5; d_call: -; cdr3_nt: TGCGCCAGCAGCTTGGGAGCTAGCGCTCAAGAGACCCAGTACTTC; cdr3_aa: CASSLGASAQETQYF
clone_size: -; v_call: TRBV28; j_call: TRBJ1-4; d_call: -; cdr3_nt: TGTGCCAGCAGTTTCCGGTACCGTAATGAAAAACTGTTTTTT; cdr3_aa: CASSFRYRNEKLFF